The 10 T cell receptor beta chains below were found in one sample sequenced in a study of human T cells and chemical hapten exposure. One entry per CDR3 protein results from TCRdb running MiXCR on the RACE reads. The sample carries just under 65,000 distinct CDR3 sequences, around 10% recorded once. This sample's time point: patch test 3, about 24 weeks after DPC sensitization. The treatment denotes: therapeutic diphenylcyclopropenone sensitization with weekly scalp DPC. Specimen: whole blood, collected in connection with sensitization to the hapten diphenylcyclopropenone (DPC). The source of these receptors is a woman in her 30s with alopecia areata. Some clones in this sample may be carry-over from other donors' samples.

This clonotype was detected many times. V and J are TRBV3-1 and TRBJ1-4; 9 bases align to TRBD1. Trimming cost V 1 base and J 5 bases; bases outside gene matches: 5. The CDR3 is 16 residues long. Per germline, CDR1 LGHDT and CDR2 YNNKEL (reference sequence). CDR3 DNA sequence: TGTGCCAGCAGCCAAGGGGGGGGACAGGGAAATGAAAAACTGTTTTTT. It encodes CASSQGGGQGNEKLFF.

The V and J genes are TRBV6-5 and TRBJ1-4; the match to TRBD1 covers 8 bases. CDR3 length equals 16 residues. Germline CDR1 is MNHEY and CDR2 is SVGAGI. The V and J ends lost 5 bases and 7 bases, in that order; junction bases with no gene match: 12. The CDR3 coding sequence is TGTGCCAGCAGTCGACAGGGGAGTAGGCTTAGTGAAAAACTGTTTTTT. Its translation: CASSRQGSRLSEKLFF.

V gene TRBV9 combines with J gene TRBJ2-1; D could derive from TRBD1 or TRBD2 (5 bases each). The V end was cut by 10 bases, the J end by 2 bases, with 19 bases between. The CDR3 runs 15 residues. Germline V gene data show CDR1 as SGDLS and CDR2 as YYNGEE. CDR3 in amino acids: CACTRDGTTYNEQFF. In nucleotides, the CDR3 is TGTGCCTGCACCAGAGACGGGACGACCTACAATGAGCAGTTCTTC.

V gene TRBV6-6 combines with J gene TRBJ1-5; possibly TRBD1 for D (5 bases). Germline CDR1 is MNHNY and CDR2 is SVGAGI (reference sequence). Trimming took off 6 bases at V and 5 bases at J, with 20 bases between the two ends. The CDR3 is 16 amino acids. CDR3 sequence: CASSQGSQGLHQPQHF. CDR3 bases: TGTGCCAGCAGCCAAGGGAGCCAGGGCCTCCATCAGCCCCAGCATTTT.

There are many counts of this clonotype. V usage is TRBV6-5 and J usage is TRBJ1-5; D gene uncertain. CDR3 size: 13 residues. V dropped 4 bases and J dropped 0 bases, with 4 bases sitting between them. CDR1 MNHEY and CDR2 SVGAGI come from the germline V gene. The CDR3, as DNA: TGTGCCAGCAGTTTAAATAGCAATCAGCCCCAGCATTTT. As protein: CASSLNSNQPQHF.

This clonotype has a count of ten or more. The chain carries TRBV10-3 and TRBJ1-1, with D possibly being TRBD1 (5 bases). This CDR3 is 14 amino acids long. Between the trimmed V and J ends, which lost 7 bases and 2 bases, there was a span of 14 bases. From germline, CDR1 is ENHRY and CDR2 SYGVKD. The CDR3 nucleotides read TGTGCCATCACCGACTTTAGGGACAACACTGAAGCTTTCTTT. Protein sequence: CAITDFRDNTEAFF.

The V call is TRBV5-6, the J call TRBJ2-3, with 9 bases lining up with TRBD2. V dropped 0 bases and J dropped 2; count of bases not matched to a gene: 4. The CDR3 sequence is 16 residues long. Germline V gene sequence: CDR1 SGHDT, CDR2 YYEEEE. The CDR3 loop reads CASSLETSGLTDTQYF. The CDR3, as DNA: TGTGCCAGCAGCTTGGAGACTAGCGGACTCACAGATACGCAGTATTTT.

This clonotype occurred a few times. The chain couples TRBV6-5 to TRBJ2-2; D may be TRBD1 or TRBD2 (6 bases each). This CDR3 has 16 residues. V dropped 8 bases and J dropped 4 bases, with 20 bases sitting between them. Germline V CDR1 and CDR2: MNHEY, SVGAGI. In DNA form, the CDR3 reads TGTGCCAGCTCACCCGGAGGAGGGGGTCCCACCGGGGAGCTGTTTTTT. It codes for CASSPGGGGPTGELFF.

This chain links TRBV4-3 with TRBJ2-5; 10 bases are a match to TRBD2. J lost 5 bases, V lost 4 bases, and 7 bases had no gene match. Germline loops: CDR1 LGHNA, CDR2 YSLEER. The CDR3 covers 15 residues. The CDR3 region is CASSPGLAGGETQYF. CDR3 nucleotide sequence: TGCGCCAGCAGCCCCGGGTTAGCGGGGGGCGAGACCCAGTACTTC.

This chain joins TRBV7-2 and TRBJ1-1; D uncertain. V shed 4 bases and J shed 4 bases, with 13 bases lying between them. The CDR3 has 14 amino acids. Germline CDR1 is SGHTA and CDR2 is FQGNSA. The CDR3 DNA is TGTGCCAGCAGCTACGGGGTAAGGTTCACTGAAGCTTTCTTT. It is translated as CASSYGVRFTEAFF.